This T cell receptor beta chain was identified during a study of T-cell memory formation after mild COVID-19. Study summary: TCR clusters showed largely donor specificity.

Between the trimmed V and J ends, which lost 8 bases and 6 bases, there was a span of 9 bases. CDR1 and CDR2 (germline): LNHDA, SQIVND (reference sequence). This CDR3 is 11 amino acids long. Turning to this clonotype: Antigen specificity is unknown.

TCRdb passed the 5' RACE reads through MiXCR, listing each CDR3 protein once. The table shows about 160,000 distinct CDR3 sequences, with roughly a third occurring only once. Study-level findings and limits: The study found balanced CD4/CD8 in clones contracting day 15 to 85 and a CD4+ lean in later expanders. That cross-reactive memory joined was suggested by some responding clones appearing in pre-infection memory. CD4+ clones that contracted lay mainly in CM and EM; CD8+ ones lay in EMRA.

The V gene is TRBV19, the J gene TRBJ2-3; D is possibly TRBD1 or TRBD2 (5 bases each). The specimen was PBMCs or a T cell subset sorted from them (not recorded which). The sequence was obtained from an adult woman who had mild COVID-19 (a few samples of this study predate the infection). Cell type and time point are not known. CDR3: CASGGRDTQYF. The CDR3 region has the DNA TGTGCCAGTGGGGGTCGTGATACGCAGTATTTT.